A selection of T cell receptor beta chains follows, all from one sample in a study of CD8+CD57+ T cells in acquired aplastic anemia. TCRdb processed the reads anew with MiXCR; each CDR3 protein has one entry. The top ten clones hold 0.9% to 1.2% of a sample with under 200,000 distinct CDR3 sequences, approximately 40% of them seen once. Specimen: sorted CD4+, CD8+, or CD8+CD57+ T cells (not recorded which) from PBMCs. These receptor sequences come from a human donor in good health. CDR3s include the opening cysteine and the closing phenylalanine or tryptophan. A D gene is named only where the DNA matches it firmly. Where a row states a size, it is once, few, many or the class of an expanded clone; other rows omit it.

TRBV6-1,TRBJ2-5,.,many,TGTGCCAGCAGTGTCTCGCCGCACGGAGAGACCCAGTACTTC,CASSVSPHGETQYF
TRBV4-3,TRBJ1-2,.,many,TGCGCCAGCAGCCAAGATTTCTTCGCCGGAGCCTTCTATGGCTACACCTTC,CASSQDFFAGAFYGYTF
TRBV12-3/TRBV12-4,TRBJ1-6,.,.,TGTGCCAGCAGTTTAACGCGGAATTCACCCCTCCACTTT,CASSLTRNSPLHF
TRBV19,TRBJ2-2,.,many,TGTGCCAGTAGCCGACAGGTTACCGGGGAGCTGTTTTTT,CASSRQVTGELFF
TRBV19,TRBJ1-2,TRBD1,.,TGTGCCAGTAGTGTCACAGGGGCCGCTTCGTATGGCTACACCTTC,CASSVTGAASYGYTF
TRBV2,TRBJ2-7,TRBD1,.,TGTGCCACCTCCGTTCCCAGGGGGAGTTACGAGCAGTACTTC,CATSVPRGSYEQYF
TRBV5-5,TRBJ2-7,TRBD1,many,TGTGCCAGCAGCTTGAAAGGGACAGGGGGCTACGAGCAGTACTTC,CASSLKGTGGYEQYF
TRBV6-1,TRBJ2-7,TRBD2,many,TGTGCCAGCAGTCCGGGAGGTCGAGAGCAGTACTTC,CASSPGGREQYF
TRBV10-2,TRBJ2-1,.,.,TGTGCCAGCAGTTTCGGGACGGAGCAGTTCTTC,CASSFGTEQFF
TRBV6-1,TRBJ2-1,.,many,TGTGCCAGCGCGGGACTCACCTACAATGAGCAGTTCTTC,CASAGLTYNEQFF
TRBV20-1,TRBJ2-4,.,.,TGCAGTGCTCGACACGCTACTGGGGCCAAAAACATTCAGTACTTC,CSARHATGAKNIQYF
TRBV18,TRBJ1-5,.,few,TGTGCCAGCTCACCCCAGGGTAACAATCAGCCCCAGCATTTT,CASSPQGNNQPQHF
TRBV30,TRBJ2-3,TRBD2,.,TGTGCCTGGACTCTAGCGGGAGTAGCAGATACGCAGTATTTT,CAWTLAGVADTQYF
TRBV4-1,TRBJ2-1,TRBD1,many,TGCGCCAGCAGCCAACCTAAGGACAGGGTTGGGAATGAGCAGTTCTTC,CASSQPKDRVGNEQFF
TRBV27,TRBJ1-2,.,.,TGTGCCAGCAGTTTAGTAGGGGTTCCTAACTATGGCTACACCTTC,CASSLVGVPNYGYTF
TRBV6-4,TRBJ2-5,TRBD2,.,TGTGCCAGCAGCGTGACGGGGGGGGGCCAAGAGACCCAGTACTTC,CASSVTGGGQETQYF
TRBV6-1,TRBJ1-2,TRBD1,.,TGTGCCAGCAGCTTTAGACAGGGGGCGGGAGGCTACACCTTC,CASSFRQGAGGYTF
TRBV27,TRBJ2-7,.,once,TGTGCCAGCAGTTACAGGGCCTCGGGCGAGCAGTACTTC,CASSYRASGEQYF
TRBV10-3,TRBJ1-3,TRBD1,many,TGTGCCATCAGGACTACAGGGGGCCGGTCTGGAAACACCATATATTTT,CAIRTTGGRSGNTIYF
TRBV5-1,TRBJ1-1,.,many,TGCGCCAGCAGAGTGGGGGAACCGAACACTGAAGCTTTCTTT,CASRVGEPNTEAFF
TRBV7-9,TRBJ1-4,.,.,TGTGCCAGCAGTTTCAATGAAAAACTGTTTTTT,CASSFNEKLFF
TRBV2,TRBJ2-2,.,.,TGTGCCAGCAGTGACAGGGGAAATGGGGAGCTGTTTTTT,CASSDRGNGELFF
TRBV19,TRBJ2-2,.,many,TGTGCCAGTAGGCAGGGTACCAACACCGGGGAGCTGTTTTTT,CASRQGTNTGELFF
TRBV20-1,TRBJ2-7,.,many,TGCAGTGCTAGAGATGGATCCAACTACGAGCAGTACTTC,CSARDGSNYEQYF
TRBV9,TRBJ1-1,TRBD1,many,TGTGCCAGCAGCGTAGGAGGGACAGCCCGACCCACTGAAGCTTTCTTT,CASSVGGTARPTEAFF
TRBV7-2,TRBJ1-2,.,once,TGTGCCAGCAGCTTAGTATCTTATGGCTACACCTTC,CASSLVSYGYTF
TRBV28,TRBJ2-5,TRBD2,many,TGTGCCAGCATCTTACGTTCGGACGGGGGGGTACAGACCCAGTACTTC,CASILRSDGGVQTQYF
TRBV12-3/TRBV12-4,TRBJ2-7,.,many,TGTGCCAGCAGTTCGTATCACAGGGAATGGGGGAACGAGCAGTACTTC,CASSSYHREWGNEQYF
TRBV5-4,TRBJ2-5,TRBD2,many,TGTGCCAGCAGCCCCGGGTGGGGGGGTGAAGAGACCCAGTACTTC,CASSPGWGGEETQYF
TRBV24-1,TRBJ2-7,TRBD1,few,TGTGCCACCAGTGATTCCCGGACAGGGGACGACGAGCAGTACTTC,CATSDSRTGDDEQYF
TRBV28,TRBJ2-1,TRBD2,.,TGTGCCATCAGGACTAGCGGGGACAATGAGCAGTTCTTC,CAIRTSGDNEQFF
TRBV19,TRBJ1-1,.,many,TGTGCCAGTAGTATTGTTGGCCGCATGAACACTGAAGCTTTCTTT,CASSIVGRMNTEAFF
TRBV15,TRBJ2-5,TRBD2,.,TGTGCCACCAGCTATCTCGGACTAGCCCAAGAGACCCAGTACTTC,CATSYLGLAQETQYF
TRBV7-2,TRBJ2-2,TRBD2,many,TGTGCCAGCAGCTTTGGGACTAAGGTCGGGGAGCTGTTTTTT,CASSFGTKVGELFF
TRBV12-3/TRBV12-4,TRBJ2-5,TRBD1,.,TGTGCCAGAGACAGGGGGCGGCAAGAGACCCAGTACTTC,CARDRGRQETQYF
TRBV9,TRBJ2-7,.,.,TGTGCCAGCAGCCCGGGGAGTAACTCCTACGAGCAGTACTTC,CASSPGSNSYEQYF
TRBV7-8,TRBJ2-7,TRBD2,.,TGTGCCAGCAACAGGGACCTAGCGGGATACGAGCAGTACTTC,CASNRDLAGYEQYF
TRBV29-1,TRBJ1-4,.,.,TGCAGCGTTGAAGATCGGGACACACTCAATGAAAAACTGTTTTTT,CSVEDRDTLNEKLFF
TRBV24-1,TRBJ2-3,TRBD2,many,TGTGCCACCAGTGACCCCGGCGGGAGCGGGAGGGGGGATACGCAGTATTTT,CATSDPGGSGRGDTQYF
TRBV20-1,TRBJ2-7,TRBD2,.,TGCAGTGCTATCGTACTAGCGGACACCTACGAGCAGTACTTC,CSAIVLADTYEQYF
TRBV5-4,TRBJ2-1,TRBD2,.,TGTGCCAGCAGCTTACAGCGGGGGGGCCGCAATGAGCAGTTCTTC,CASSLQRGGRNEQFF
TRBV6-1,TRBJ1-2,.,many,TGTGCCAGCACTCCACGCAGCGGGGACTACACCTTC,CASTPRSGDYTF
TRBV19,TRBJ2-7,.,many,TGTGCCAGTAGTATGCGGACGCCCTACGAGCAGTACTTC,CASSMRTPYEQYF
TRBV19,TRBJ2-5,.,many,TGTGCCAGCCGGTACGGTCCCCAGCAAGAGACCCAGTACTTC,CASRYGPQQETQYF
TRBV7-9,TRBJ1-4,.,many,TGTGCCAGCAGCTTACGTGCAACTAATGAAAAACTGTTTTTT,CASSLRATNEKLFF
TRBV5-1,TRBJ2-1,TRBD2,many,TGCGCCAGCAGCAGGACTAGCGGGTACGGTAGTGAGCAGTTCTTC,CASSRTSGYGSEQFF
TRBV19,TRBJ2-3,.,.,TGTGCCAGTAGCTTATGGGCCTACACAGATACGCAGTATTTT,CASSLWAYTDTQYF
TRBV18,TRBJ2-1,.,.,TGTGCCAGCTCACTTCAACGCAATGAGCAGTTCTTC,CASSLQRNEQFF
TRBV19,TRBJ1-1,TRBD1,few,TGTGCCAGTAGCGGGACAGCGAACACTGAAGCTTTCTTT,CASSGTANTEAFF
TRBV20-1,TRBJ2-1,TRBD2,once,TGCAGTGCTAGAGGTTTGCGGGAGTGGTTCTTC,CSARGLREWFF
TRBV6-1,TRBJ1-1,.,few,TGTGCCAGCAGTGGCGGATCCGGAGAAGCTTTCTTT,CASSGGSGEAFF
TRBV19,TRBJ2-7,.,.,TGTGCCAGCTCCTCAGAAGGGGAGCAGTACTTC,CASSSEGEQYF
TRBV20-1,TRBJ2-5,.,.,TGCAGTGCTAGCGAAAGACAAGGAGGGGATCGGGCCGGGGAGACCCAGTACTTC,CSASERQGGDRAGETQYF
TRBV11-1,TRBJ2-3,TRBD2,.,TGTGCCAGCACCCTACCAGGGCGGGAGAGCACAGATACGCAGTATTTT,CASTLPGRESTDTQYF
TRBV19,TRBJ1-1,.,.,TGTGCCAGTGGGATCGGGAGAGAAGCTTTCTTT,CASGIGREAFF
TRBV29-1,TRBJ1-1,.,many,TGCAGCGTTGAAGTTTGGGGCAGTTACACTGAAGCTTTCTTT,CSVEVWGSYTEAFF
TRBV29-1,TRBJ2-4,.,many,TGCAGCGTTAAGGCAGCTCTAGCCAAAAACATTCAGTACTTC,CSVKAALAKNIQYF